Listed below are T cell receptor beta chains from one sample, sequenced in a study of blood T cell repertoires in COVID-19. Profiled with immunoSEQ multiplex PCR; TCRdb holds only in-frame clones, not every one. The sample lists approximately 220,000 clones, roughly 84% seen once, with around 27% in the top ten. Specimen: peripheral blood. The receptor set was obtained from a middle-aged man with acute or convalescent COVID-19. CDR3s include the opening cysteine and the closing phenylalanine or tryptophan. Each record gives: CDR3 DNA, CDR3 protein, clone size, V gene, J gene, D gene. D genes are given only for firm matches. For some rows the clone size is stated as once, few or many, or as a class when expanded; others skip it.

CDR3 DNA: TGCGCCAGCAGCTTGGGGTCGGGAGCGAACACCGGGGAGCTGTTTTTT
CDR3 protein: CASSLGSGANTGELFF
clone size: -
V gene: TRBV5-1
J gene: TRBJ2-2
D gene: -

CDR3 DNA: TGTGCCAGCAGTTTCGGGAGCTCTGGAAACACCATATATTTT
CDR3 protein: CASSFGSSGNTIYF
clone size: -
V gene: TRBV6-2/TRBV6-3
J gene: TRBJ1-3
D gene: -

CDR3 DNA: TGTGCTAGTGGTTTAGCCCGGGACAGGGGTTCCCACGAGCAGTACTTC
CDR3 protein: CASGLARDRGSHEQYF
clone size: -
V gene: TRBV12-5
J gene: TRBJ2-7
D gene: TRBD1

CDR3 DNA: TGTGCCAGCAGTTTGGCCGGGACAGAGAACACTGAAGCTTTCTTT
CDR3 protein: CASSLAGTENTEAFF
clone size: -
V gene: TRBV27
J gene: TRBJ1-1
D gene: TRBD1

CDR3 DNA: TGTGCCAGCAGTTACGGAGACAGGGGGCTGAACACTGAAGCTTTCTTT
CDR3 protein: CASSYGDRGLNTEAFF
clone size: -
V gene: TRBV6-2/TRBV6-3
J gene: TRBJ1-1
D gene: TRBD1

CDR3 DNA: TGTGCCTGGAGCCCCCTGACTAGCGGGATACACGAGCAGTACTTC
CDR3 protein: CAWSPLTSGIHEQYF
clone size: -
V gene: TRBV30
J gene: TRBJ2-7
D gene: TRBD2

CDR3 DNA: TGCGGGTTAACATGGGCATTTAACGCTGAAGCTTTCTTT
CDR3 protein: CGLTWAFNAEAFF
clone size: -
V gene: TRBV29-1
J gene: TRBJ1-1
D gene: -

CDR3 DNA: TGTGCCAGCAGCGGCGAGGGGGTCACTGAAGCTTTCTTT
CDR3 protein: CASSGEGVTEAFF
clone size: few
V gene: TRBV3-1/TRBV3-2
J gene: TRBJ1-1
D gene: -

CDR3 DNA: TGTGCCAGCAGCGAAAGACTAGTTTACAATGAGCAGTTCTTC
CDR3 protein: CASSERLVYNEQFF
clone size: once
V gene: TRBV7-9
J gene: TRBJ2-1
D gene: -

CDR3 DNA: TGTGCCAGCAGTGACCATGGACAGTTCCAGCCCCAGCATTTT
CDR3 protein: CASSDHGQFQPQHF
clone size: -
V gene: TRBV2
J gene: TRBJ1-5
D gene: -

CDR3 DNA: TGTGCCAGCAGCCGTCCAGACTGGAAAGCTCAGTACGAGCAGTACTTC
CDR3 protein: CASSRPDWKAQYEQYF
clone size: -
V gene: TRBV6-2/TRBV6-3
J gene: TRBJ2-7
D gene: -

CDR3 DNA: TGTGCCGGCGGGACAGGGTTGAACACTGAAGCTTTCTTT
CDR3 protein: CAGGTGLNTEAFF
clone size: few
V gene: TRBV28
J gene: TRBJ1-1
D gene: TRBD1

CDR3 DNA: TGTGCCAGCAGCGTAGCCTCCGGGTTCGAGCAGTACTTC
CDR3 protein: CASSVASGFEQYF
clone size: -
V gene: TRBV9
J gene: TRBJ2-7
D gene: -

CDR3 DNA: TGCAGCGTCGCCGGGACTAGCGGAGCCAGCTACGAGCAGTACTTC
CDR3 protein: CSVAGTSGASYEQYF
clone size: -
V gene: TRBV29-1
J gene: TRBJ2-7
D gene: TRBD2

CDR3 DNA: TGTGCCAGTAGTATATCCCAGGACAGGGGTAATCGCTACACCTTC
CDR3 protein: CASSISQDRGNRYTF
clone size: -
V gene: TRBV19
J gene: TRBJ1-2
D gene: TRBD1

CDR3 DNA: TGTGCCAGCACCCCATGGGGGACAGGGGGGACGCAAGAGACCCAGTACTTC
CDR3 protein: CASTPWGTGGTQETQYF
clone size: once
V gene: TRBV9
J gene: TRBJ2-5
D gene: TRBD1

CDR3 DNA: TGTGCCAGCAGCCCGGGACAGGGGCGTTCCTATGGCTACACCTTC
CDR3 protein: CASSPGQGRSYGYTF
clone size: -
V gene: TRBV3-1/TRBV3-2
J gene: TRBJ1-2
D gene: TRBD1

CDR3 DNA: TGTGCCAGCAGCTTGGAGGCTCAGGGAGGTGAAGATACGCAGTATTTT
CDR3 protein: CASSLEAQGGEDTQYF
clone size: -
V gene: TRBV5-5
J gene: TRBJ2-3
D gene: -

CDR3 DNA: TGCGCCAGCAGTGAAATGAGCACCGGGGAGCTGTTTTTT
CDR3 protein: CASSEMSTGELFF
clone size: -
V gene: TRBV10-1
J gene: TRBJ2-2
D gene: -

CDR3 DNA: TGCAGCGTTGAAGAGGGCAGCGGATCAAACATTCAGTACTTC
CDR3 protein: CSVEEGSGSNIQYF
clone size: -
V gene: TRBV29-1
J gene: TRBJ2-4
D gene: -

CDR3 DNA: TGTGCCAGCAGCGGACAGTTCTACACTGAAGCTTTCTTT
CDR3 protein: CASSGQFYTEAFF
clone size: few
V gene: TRBV6-2/TRBV6-3
J gene: TRBJ1-1
D gene: -

CDR3 DNA: TGTGCCAGCCGACGGGACGCGGGAGGTACCGACGAGCAGTACTTC
CDR3 protein: CASRRDAGGTDEQYF
clone size: -
V gene: TRBV7-2
J gene: TRBJ2-7
D gene: TRBD2

CDR3 DNA: TGCGCCAGCAGCCAAGATCCGGGTCACGAGCAGTACTTC
CDR3 protein: CASSQDPGHEQYF
clone size: -
V gene: TRBV4-1
J gene: TRBJ2-7
D gene: -

CDR3 DNA: TGTGCCAGCAGCTTATGGGGACTAGCGGTAGCCCAGACCCAGTACTTC
CDR3 protein: CASSLWGLAVAQTQYF
clone size: -
V gene: TRBV7-2
J gene: TRBJ2-5
D gene: TRBD2

CDR3 DNA: TGTGCCAGCAGTTTTGCGGGAGTTCGGAGGGTCACAGATACGCAGTATTTT
CDR3 protein: CASSFAGVRRVTDTQYF
clone size: -
V gene: TRBV6-2/TRBV6-3
J gene: TRBJ2-3
D gene: TRBD2

CDR3 DNA: TGTGCCAGTAGTCCGCGGGCCGGGGAGCTGTTTTTT
CDR3 protein: CASSPRAGELFF
clone size: -
V gene: TRBV19
J gene: TRBJ2-2
D gene: -

CDR3 DNA: TGTGCCAGCAGCCCAACAGGGGGCTCTGGAAACACCATATATTTT
CDR3 protein: CASSPTGGSGNTIYF
clone size: -
V gene: TRBV14
J gene: TRBJ1-3
D gene: TRBD1